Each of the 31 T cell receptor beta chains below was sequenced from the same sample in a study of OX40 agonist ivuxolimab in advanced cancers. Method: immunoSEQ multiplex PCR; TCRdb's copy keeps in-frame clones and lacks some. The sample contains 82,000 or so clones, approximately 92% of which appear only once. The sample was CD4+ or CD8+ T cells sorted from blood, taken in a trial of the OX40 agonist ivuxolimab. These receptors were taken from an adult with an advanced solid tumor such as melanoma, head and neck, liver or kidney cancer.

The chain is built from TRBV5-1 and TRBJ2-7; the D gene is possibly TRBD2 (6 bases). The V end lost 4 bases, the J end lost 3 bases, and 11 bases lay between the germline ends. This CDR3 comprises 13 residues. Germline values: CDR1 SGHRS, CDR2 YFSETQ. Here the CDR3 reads CASSPGLFYEQYF. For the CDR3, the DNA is TGCGCCAGCAGCCCGGGACTCTTCTACGAGCAGTACTTC. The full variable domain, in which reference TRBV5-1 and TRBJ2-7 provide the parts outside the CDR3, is KAGVTQTPRYLIKTRGQQVTLSCSPISGHRSVSWYQQTPGQGLQFLFEYFSETQRNKGNFPGRFSGRQFSNSRSEMNVSTLELGDSALYLCASSPGLFYEQYFGPGTRLTVT.

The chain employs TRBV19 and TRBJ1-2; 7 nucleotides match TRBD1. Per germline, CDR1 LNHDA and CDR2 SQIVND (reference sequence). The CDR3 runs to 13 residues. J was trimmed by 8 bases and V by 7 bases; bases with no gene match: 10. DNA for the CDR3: TGTGCCAGTAACCAGGGAGACAGGGAAGGCTACACCTTC. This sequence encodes CASNQGDREGYTF.

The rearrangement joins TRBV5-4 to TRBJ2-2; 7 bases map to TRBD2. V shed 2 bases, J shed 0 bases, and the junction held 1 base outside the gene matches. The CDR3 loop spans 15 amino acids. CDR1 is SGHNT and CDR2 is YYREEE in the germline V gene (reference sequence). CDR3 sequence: CASSLAGSNTGELFF. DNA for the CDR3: TGTGCCAGCAGCTTAGCGGGATCGAACACCGGGGAGCTGTTTTTT.

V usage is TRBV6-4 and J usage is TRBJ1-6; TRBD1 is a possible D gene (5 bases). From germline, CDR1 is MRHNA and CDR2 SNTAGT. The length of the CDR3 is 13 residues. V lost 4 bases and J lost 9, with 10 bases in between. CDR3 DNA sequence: TGTGCCAGCAGTGTCAGGGAAGGTTCACCCCTCCACTTT. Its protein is CASSVREGSPLHF.

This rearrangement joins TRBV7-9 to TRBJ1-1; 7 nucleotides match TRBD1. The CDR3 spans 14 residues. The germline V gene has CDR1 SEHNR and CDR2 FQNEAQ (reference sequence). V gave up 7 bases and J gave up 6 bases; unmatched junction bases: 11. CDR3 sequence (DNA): TGTGCCAGCACCCGTGTTGAGCAGGGGGCTGAAGCTTTCTTT. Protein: CASTRVEQGAEAFF.

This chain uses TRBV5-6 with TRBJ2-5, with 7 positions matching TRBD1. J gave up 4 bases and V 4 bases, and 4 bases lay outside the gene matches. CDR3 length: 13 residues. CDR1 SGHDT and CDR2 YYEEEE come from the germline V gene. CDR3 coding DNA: TGTGCCAGCAGCCGACAGGGTCCAGAGACCCAGTACTTC. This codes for CASSRQGPETQYF.

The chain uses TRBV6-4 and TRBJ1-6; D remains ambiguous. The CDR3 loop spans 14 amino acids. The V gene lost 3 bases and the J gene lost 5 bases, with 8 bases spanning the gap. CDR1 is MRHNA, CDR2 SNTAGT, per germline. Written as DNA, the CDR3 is TGTGCCAGCAGTGAGCGAAGAGATAATTCACCCCTCCACTTT. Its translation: CASSERRDNSPLHF.

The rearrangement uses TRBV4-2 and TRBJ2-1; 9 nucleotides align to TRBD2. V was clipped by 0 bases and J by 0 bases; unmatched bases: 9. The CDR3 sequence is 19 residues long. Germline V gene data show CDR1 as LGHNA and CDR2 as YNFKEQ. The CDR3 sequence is CASSQDLASGTSSYNEQFF. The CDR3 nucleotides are TGTGCCAGCAGCCAAGATCTGGCTAGCGGGACCAGCTCCTACAATGAGCAGTTCTTC.

CDR3 loop: CASSFSFNMNTEAFF. CDR3 bases: TGTGCCAGCAGCTTTTCGTTCAACATGAACACTGAAGCTTTCTTT. The rearrangement joins TRBV5-6 to TRBJ1-1; D is undetermined. V was cut by 2 bases and J by 0 bases, with 11 bases left in between. CDR3 length: 15 amino acids. Germline V gives CDR1 SGHDT, CDR2 YYEEEE.

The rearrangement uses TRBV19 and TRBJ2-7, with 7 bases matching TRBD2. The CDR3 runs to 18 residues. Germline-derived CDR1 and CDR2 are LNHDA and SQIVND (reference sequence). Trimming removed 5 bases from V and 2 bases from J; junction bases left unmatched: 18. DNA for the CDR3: TGTGCCAGTAGTCTAACCCGCCCCGGGGAGGGAGGCGCCTACGAGCAGTACTTC. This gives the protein CASSLTRPGEGGAYEQYF.

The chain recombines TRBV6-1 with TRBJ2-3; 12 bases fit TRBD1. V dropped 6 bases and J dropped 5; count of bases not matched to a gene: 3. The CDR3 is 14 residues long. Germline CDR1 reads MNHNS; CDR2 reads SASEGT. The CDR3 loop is CASRGTGGQDTQYF. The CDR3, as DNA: TGTGCCAGCAGAGGGACAGGGGGCCAAGATACGCAGTATTTT.

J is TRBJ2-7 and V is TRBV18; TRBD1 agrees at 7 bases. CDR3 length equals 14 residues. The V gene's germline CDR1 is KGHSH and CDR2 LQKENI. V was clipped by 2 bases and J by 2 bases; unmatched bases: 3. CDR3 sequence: CASSPGQEPYEQYF. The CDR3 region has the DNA TGTGCCAGCTCACCAGGACAGGAGCCCTACGAGCAGTACTTC.

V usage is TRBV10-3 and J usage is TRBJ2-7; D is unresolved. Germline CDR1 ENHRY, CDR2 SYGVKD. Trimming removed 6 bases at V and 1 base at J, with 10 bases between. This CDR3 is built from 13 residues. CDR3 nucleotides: TGTGCCATCAGGTCGGGCGGTTCCTACGAGCAGTACTTC. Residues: CAIRSGGSYEQYF.

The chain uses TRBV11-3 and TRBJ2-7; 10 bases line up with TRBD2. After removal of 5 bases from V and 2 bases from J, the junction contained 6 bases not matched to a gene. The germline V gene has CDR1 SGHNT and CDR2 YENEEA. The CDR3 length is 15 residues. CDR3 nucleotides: TGTGCCAGCAGCCCCCGGACTAGCGGACCCTACGAGCAGTACTTC. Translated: CASSPRTSGPYEQYF.

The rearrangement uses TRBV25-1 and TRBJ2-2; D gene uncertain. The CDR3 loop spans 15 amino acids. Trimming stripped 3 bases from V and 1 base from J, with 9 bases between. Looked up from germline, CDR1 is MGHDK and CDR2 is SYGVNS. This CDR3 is CASSETTLNTGELFF. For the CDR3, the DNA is TGTGCCAGCAGTGAGACCACCCTGAACACCGGGGAGCTGTTTTTT.

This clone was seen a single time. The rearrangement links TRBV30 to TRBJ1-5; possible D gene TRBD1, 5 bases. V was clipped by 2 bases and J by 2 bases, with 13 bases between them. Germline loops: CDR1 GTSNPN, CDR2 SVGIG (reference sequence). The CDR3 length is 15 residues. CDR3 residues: CAWSTGDLGNQPQHF. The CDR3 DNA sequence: TGTGCCTGGAGTACGGGGGACCTCGGCAATCAGCCCCAGCATTTT.

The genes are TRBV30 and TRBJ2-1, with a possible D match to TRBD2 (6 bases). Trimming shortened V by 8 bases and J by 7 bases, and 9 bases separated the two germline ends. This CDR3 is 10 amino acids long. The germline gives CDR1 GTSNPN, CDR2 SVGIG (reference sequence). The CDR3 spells CAGGVNEQFF. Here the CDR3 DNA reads TGTGCCGGCGGGGTTAATGAGCAGTTCTTC. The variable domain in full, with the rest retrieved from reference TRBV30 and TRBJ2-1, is SQTIHQWPATLVQPVGSPLSLECTVEGTSNPNLYWYRQAAGRGLQLLFYSVGIGQISSEVPQNLSASRPQDRQFILSSKKLLLSDSGFYLCAGGVNEQFFGPGTRLTVL.

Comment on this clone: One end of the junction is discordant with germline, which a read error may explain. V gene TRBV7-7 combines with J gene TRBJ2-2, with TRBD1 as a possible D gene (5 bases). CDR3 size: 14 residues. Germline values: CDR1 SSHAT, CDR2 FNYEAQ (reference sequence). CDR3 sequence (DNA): TGTGCTAGCAGCCCCGGACAGAACACCGGGGAGCTGTTTTTT. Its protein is CASSPGQNTGELFF.

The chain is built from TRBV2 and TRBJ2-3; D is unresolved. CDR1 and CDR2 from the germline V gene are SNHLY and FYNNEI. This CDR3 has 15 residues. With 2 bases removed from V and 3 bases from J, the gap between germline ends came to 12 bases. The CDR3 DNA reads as TGTGCCAGCAGTGAACAGGCGACTGGGACAGATACGCAGTATTTT. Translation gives CASSEQATGTDTQYF.

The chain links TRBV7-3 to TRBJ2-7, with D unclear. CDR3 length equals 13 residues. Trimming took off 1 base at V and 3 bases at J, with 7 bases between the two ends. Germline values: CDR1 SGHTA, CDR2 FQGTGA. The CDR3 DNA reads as TGTGCCAGCAGCTTAAATGCAGGCTACGAGCAGTACTTC. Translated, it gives CASSLNAGYEQYF.

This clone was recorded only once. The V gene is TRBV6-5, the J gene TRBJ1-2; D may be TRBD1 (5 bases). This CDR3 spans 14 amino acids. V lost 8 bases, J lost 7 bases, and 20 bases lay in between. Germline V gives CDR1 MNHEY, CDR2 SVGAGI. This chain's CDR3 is CASSSGGLGGGYTF. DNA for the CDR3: TGTGCCAGCTCCTCAGGAGGGTTGGGGGGTGGCTACACCTTC.

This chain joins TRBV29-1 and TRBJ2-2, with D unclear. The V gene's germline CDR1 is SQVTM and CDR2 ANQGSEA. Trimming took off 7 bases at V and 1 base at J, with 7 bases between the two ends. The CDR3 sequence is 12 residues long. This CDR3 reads CSGGWNTGELFF. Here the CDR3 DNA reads TGCAGCGGCGGCTGGAACACCGGGGAGCTGTTTTTT.

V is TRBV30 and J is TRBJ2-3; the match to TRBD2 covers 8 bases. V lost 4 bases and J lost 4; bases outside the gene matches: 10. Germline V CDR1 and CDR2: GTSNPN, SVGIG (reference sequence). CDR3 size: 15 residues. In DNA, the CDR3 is TGTGCCTGGACCAGGAGCGGGAGAGATTCAGATACGCAGTATTTT. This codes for CAWTRSGRDSDTQYF.

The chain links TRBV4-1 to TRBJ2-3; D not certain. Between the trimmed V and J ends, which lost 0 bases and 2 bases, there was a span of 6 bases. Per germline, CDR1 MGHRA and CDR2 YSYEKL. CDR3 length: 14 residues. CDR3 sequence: CASSQEATTDTQYF. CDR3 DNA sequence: TGCGCCAGCAGCCAAGAGGCCACCACAGATACGCAGTATTTT.

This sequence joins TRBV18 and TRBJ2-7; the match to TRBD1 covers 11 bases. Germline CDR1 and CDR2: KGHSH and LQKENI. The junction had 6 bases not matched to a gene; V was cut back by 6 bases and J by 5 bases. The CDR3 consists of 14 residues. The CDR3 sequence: CASSPGTGGNEQYF. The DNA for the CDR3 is TGTGCCAGCTCGCCCGGGACAGGGGGTAACGAGCAGTACTTC. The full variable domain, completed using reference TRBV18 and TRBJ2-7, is NAGVMQNPRHLVRRRGQEARLRCSPMKGHSHVYWYRQLPEEGLKFMVYLQKENIIDESGMPKERFSAEFPKEGPSILRIQQVVRGDSAAYFCASSPGTGGNEQYFGPGTRLTVT.

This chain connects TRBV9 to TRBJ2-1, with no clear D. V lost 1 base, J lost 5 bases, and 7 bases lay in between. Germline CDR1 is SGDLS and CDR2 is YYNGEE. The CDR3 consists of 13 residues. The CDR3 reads CASSVQQNNEQFF. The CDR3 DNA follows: TGTGCCAGCAGCGTACAACAAAACAATGAGCAGTTCTTC. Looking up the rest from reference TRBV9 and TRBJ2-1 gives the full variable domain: DSGVTQTPKHLITATGQRVTLRCSPRSGDLSVYWYQQSLDQGLQFLIQYYNGEERAKGNILERFSAQQFPDLHSELNLSSLELGDSALYFCASSVQQNNEQFFGPGTRLTVL.

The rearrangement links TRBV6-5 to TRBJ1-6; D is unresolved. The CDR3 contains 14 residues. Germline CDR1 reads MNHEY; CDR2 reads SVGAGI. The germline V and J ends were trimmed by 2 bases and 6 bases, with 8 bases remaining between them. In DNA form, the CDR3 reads TGTGCCAGCAGTTACAGAGGAGGTAATTCACCCCTCCACTTT. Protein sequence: CASSYRGGNSPLHF.

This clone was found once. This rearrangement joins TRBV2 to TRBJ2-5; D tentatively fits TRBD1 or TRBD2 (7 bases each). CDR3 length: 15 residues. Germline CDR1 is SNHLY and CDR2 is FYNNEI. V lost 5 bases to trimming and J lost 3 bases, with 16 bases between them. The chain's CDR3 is CASSPGGGGEETQYF. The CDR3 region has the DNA TGTGCCAGCAGTCCTGGGGGAGGGGGCGAAGAGACCCAGTACTTC.

The CDR3 protein is CASSENGADTQYF. In DNA, the CDR3 is TGCGCCAGCAGTGAGAACGGGGCTGATACGCAGTATTTT. V and J are TRBV10-1 and TRBJ2-3; D may be TRBD1 or TRBD2 (5 bases each). Trimming took off 2 bases at V and 6 bases at J, with 9 bases between the two ends. The CDR3 contains 13 residues. Germline V gene lookup returns CDR1 WNHNN and CDR2 SYGVQD (reference sequence).

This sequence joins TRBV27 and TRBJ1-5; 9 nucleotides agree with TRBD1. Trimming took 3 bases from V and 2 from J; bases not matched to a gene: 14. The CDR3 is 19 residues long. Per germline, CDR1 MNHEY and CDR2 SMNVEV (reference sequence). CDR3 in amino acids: CASSFPPPGQGSGNQPQHF. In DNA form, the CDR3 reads TGTGCCAGCAGTTTCCCCCCCCCGGGACAGGGTAGTGGCAATCAGCCCCAGCATTTT.

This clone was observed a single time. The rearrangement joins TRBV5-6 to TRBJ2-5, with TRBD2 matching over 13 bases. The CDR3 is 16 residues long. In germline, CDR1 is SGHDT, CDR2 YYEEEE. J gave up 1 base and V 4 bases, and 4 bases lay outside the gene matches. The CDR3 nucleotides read TGTGCCAGCAGCGCCCGACTAGCGGGGGGCCAAGAGACCCAGTACTTC. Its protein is CASSARLAGGQETQYF.